This TCR beta chain was sequenced for a study of regulatory T cells in long-lasting Graves disease. Study results and limitations: There were preferences for TRBV28, TRBJ1-2 and TRBJ2-5 in persistent disease. With under 3,500 shared public clonotypes, persistent patients exceeded new patients, who shared about a thousand.

Arm-PCR with iRepertoire HTBI primers amplified the CDR3 regions for these TCR beta libraries. Under the authors' procedure: Identification yielded around 58 TRBV and 14 TRBJ segments across samples. TCRdb re-derived calls from the multiplex PCR reads in MiXCR, one entry per CDR3 protein. These V and J calls rely on TCRdb rather than the paper's analysis. There are hundreds of thousands of distinct CDR3 sequences in the sample; about 16% occur only once, and 20% to 30% lies in the top ten. Germline V lookup: CDR1 KGHSH, CDR2 LQKENI. CDR3 length equals 15 residues. With 3 bases removed from V and 4 bases from J, the gap between germline ends came to 13 bases. Time point in this sample: newly diagnosed GD, antithyroid drugs for less than 3 months. PBMC RNA served as the TCR library source. Notes on this clonotype: What it binds is not known.

This sample was also put to use in a study of T cells in Graves' hyperthyroidism and ophthalmopathy. This second study notes: Each patient was aged 18 to 65 and had newly diagnosed hyperthyroidism of under 2 months' duration.

Sequencing was performed on peripheral blood mononuclear cells (PBMCs), taken at new diagnosis, from a patient treated with antithyroid drugs. The gene calls are TRBV18 and TRBJ1-3; the D gene is possibly TRBD1 (6 bases). The source of this sequence is a woman in her forties or fifties with Graves disease. CDR3 DNA sequence: TGTGCCAGCTCACCCATGCCGGGGGGCGGAAACACCATATATTTT. Amino acid sequence: CASSPMPGGGNTIYF.